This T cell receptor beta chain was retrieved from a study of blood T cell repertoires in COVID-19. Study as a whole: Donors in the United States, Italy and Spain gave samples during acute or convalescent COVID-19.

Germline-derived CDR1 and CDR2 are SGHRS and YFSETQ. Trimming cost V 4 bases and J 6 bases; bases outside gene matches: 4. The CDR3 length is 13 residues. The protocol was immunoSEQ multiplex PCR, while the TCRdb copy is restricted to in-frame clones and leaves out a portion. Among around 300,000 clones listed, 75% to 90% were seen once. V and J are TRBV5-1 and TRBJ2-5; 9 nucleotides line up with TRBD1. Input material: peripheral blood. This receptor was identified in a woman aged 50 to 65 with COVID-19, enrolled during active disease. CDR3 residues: CASSNGQGKTQYF. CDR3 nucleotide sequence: TGCGCCAGCAGCAACGGACAGGGGAAGACCCAGTACTTC.